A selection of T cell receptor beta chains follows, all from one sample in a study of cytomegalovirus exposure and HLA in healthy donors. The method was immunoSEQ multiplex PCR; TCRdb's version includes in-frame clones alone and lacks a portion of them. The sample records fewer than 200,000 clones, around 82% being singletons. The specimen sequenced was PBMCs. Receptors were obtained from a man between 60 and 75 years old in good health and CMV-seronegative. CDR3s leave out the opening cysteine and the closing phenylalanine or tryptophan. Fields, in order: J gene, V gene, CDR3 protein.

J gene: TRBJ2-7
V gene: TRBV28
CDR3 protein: ASGLAGFYEQY

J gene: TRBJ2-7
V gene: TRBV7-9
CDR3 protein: ASSFDSYSPTYEQY

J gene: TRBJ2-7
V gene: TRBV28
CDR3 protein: ASSFLQGGSYEQY

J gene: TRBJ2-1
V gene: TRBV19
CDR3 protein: ASSKGGGSYNEQF

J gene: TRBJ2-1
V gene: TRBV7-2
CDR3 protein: ASSSGLAGEGEQF

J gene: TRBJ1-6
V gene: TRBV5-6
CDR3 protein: ASFYGGSSYNSPLH

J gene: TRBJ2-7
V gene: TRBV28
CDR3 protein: ASSFPGQGTGEQY

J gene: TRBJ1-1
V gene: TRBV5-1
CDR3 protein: ASSLDGGAVNTEAF

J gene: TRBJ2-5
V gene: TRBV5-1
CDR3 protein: ASSSGLQQETQY

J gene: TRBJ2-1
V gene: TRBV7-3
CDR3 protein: ASSPGQGNNEQF

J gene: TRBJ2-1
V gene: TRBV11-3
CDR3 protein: ASSSSRSGGAVEQF

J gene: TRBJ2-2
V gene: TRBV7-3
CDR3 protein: ASSLIPRANTGELF

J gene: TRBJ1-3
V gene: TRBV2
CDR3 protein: ASRATRGGNTIY

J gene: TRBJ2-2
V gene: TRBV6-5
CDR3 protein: ACRGTSTGELF

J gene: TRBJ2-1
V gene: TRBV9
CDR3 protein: ASSVSGAGGGYNEQF

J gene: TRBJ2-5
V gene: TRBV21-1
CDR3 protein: ASSAPGQDQETQY

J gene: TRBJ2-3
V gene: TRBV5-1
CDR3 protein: ASSLGRGETQY

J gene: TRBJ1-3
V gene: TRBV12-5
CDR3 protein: ASGPPTENTIY

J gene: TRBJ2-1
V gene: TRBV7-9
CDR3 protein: ASSLGDYLYNEQF

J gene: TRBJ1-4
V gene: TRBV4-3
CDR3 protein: ASSPQGTSNEKLF

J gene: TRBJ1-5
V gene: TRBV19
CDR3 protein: ASSSDRENQPQH

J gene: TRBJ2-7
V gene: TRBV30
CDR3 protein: AWSRGLAGSTYEQY

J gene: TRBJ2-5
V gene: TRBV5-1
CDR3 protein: ASSLGLAGGPMSETQY

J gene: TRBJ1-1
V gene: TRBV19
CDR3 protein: ASSIEGMGTEAF

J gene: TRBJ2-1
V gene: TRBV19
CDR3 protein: ASSIGGGNEQF

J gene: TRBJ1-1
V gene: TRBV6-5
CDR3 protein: ASSYDGVMNTEAF

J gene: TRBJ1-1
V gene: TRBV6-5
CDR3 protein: ASRVTGLNTEAF

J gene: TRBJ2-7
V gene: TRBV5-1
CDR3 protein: ASSTALAKSYEQC

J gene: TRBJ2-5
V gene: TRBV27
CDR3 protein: ASSLSGGVETQY